The T cell receptor beta chain described here comes from a study of beta chain features in type 1 diabetes. Overall study findings and caveats: At VDJ recombination sites, type 1 diabetes patients had fewer insertions and more deleted nucleotides. Patients' naive, central memory and Treg TCRB repertoires seemed closer to one another than those of healthy donors.

The ends were cut back, 2 bases at V and 2 bases at J, with 6 bases in the middle. Germline V lookup: CDR1 LNHDA, CDR2 SQIVND (reference sequence). The CDR3 covers 13 residues. Concerning this clone itself: Its cognate antigen is unknown.

Expressed TCRB transcripts got sequenced, as all isolated RNA was reverse transcribed. Sequencing used immunoSEQ multiplex PCR; TCRdb keeps in-frame clones, though not all of them. There are 300,000 to 350,000 clones in the sample; less than 9.5% occur only once, and 0.44% lies in the top ten. The clonotype comes from a young woman in good health. This chain uses TRBV19 with TRBJ2-5; D uncertain. The sequencing input was central memory CD4+ T cells from blood. CDR3 loop: CASSISVQETQYF. In DNA, the CDR3 is TGTGCCAGTAGTATATCAGTGCAAGAGACCCAGTACTTC. Supplemented by reference TRBV19 and TRBJ2-5, the full variable domain reads DGGITQSPKYLFRKEGQNVTLSCEQNLNHDAMYWYRQDPGQGLRLIYYSQIVNDFQKGDIAEGYSVSREKKESFPLTVTSAQKNPTAFYLCASSISVQETQYFGPGTRLLVL.